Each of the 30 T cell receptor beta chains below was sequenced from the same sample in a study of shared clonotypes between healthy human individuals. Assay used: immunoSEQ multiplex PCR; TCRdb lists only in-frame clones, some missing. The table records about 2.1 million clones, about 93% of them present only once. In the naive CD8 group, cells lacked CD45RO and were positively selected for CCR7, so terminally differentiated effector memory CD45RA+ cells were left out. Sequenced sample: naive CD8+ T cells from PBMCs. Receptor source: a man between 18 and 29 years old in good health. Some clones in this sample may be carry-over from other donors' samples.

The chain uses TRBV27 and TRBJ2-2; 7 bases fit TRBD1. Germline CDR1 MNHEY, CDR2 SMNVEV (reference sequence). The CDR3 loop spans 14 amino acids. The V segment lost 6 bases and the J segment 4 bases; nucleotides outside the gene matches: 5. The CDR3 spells CASRFRDSTGELFF. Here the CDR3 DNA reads TGTGCCAGCAGATTCCGGGACAGCACCGGGGAGCTGTTTTTT.

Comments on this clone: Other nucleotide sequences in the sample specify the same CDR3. CDR3 nucleotide sequence: TGTGCCAGCAGTTTATGGGCAGGGGGGGATCAGCCCCAGCATTTT. This translates into CASSLWAGGDQPQHF. The V and J genes are TRBV27 and TRBJ1-5; 7 bases agree with TRBD1. V lost 1 base to trimming and J lost 5 bases; unmatched junction nucleotides: 5. This CDR3 is 15 amino acids long. CDR1 and CDR2 from the germline V gene are MNHEY and SMNVEV (reference sequence).

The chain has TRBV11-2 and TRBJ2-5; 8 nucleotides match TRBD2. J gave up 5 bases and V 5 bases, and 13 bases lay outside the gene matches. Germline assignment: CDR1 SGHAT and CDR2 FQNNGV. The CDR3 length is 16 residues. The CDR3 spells CASSTGLARLTETQYF. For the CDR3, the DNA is TGTGCCAGCAGCACAGGACTAGCTCGTTTAACGGAGACCCAGTACTTC.

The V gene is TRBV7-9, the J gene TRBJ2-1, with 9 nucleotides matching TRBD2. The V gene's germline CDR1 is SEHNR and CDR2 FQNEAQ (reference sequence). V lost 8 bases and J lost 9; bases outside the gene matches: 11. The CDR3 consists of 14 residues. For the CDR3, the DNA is TGTGCCAGCGTAAATAGCGGGAGCATAGGTGAGCAGTTCTTC. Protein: CASVNSGSIGEQFF.

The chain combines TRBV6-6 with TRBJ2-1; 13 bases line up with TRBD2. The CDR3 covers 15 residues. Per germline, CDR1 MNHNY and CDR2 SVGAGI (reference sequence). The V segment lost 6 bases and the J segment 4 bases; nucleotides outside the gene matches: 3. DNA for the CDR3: TGTGCCAGCAGGGGGACTAGCGGGATATACAATGAGCAGTTCTTC. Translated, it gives CASRGTSGIYNEQFF.

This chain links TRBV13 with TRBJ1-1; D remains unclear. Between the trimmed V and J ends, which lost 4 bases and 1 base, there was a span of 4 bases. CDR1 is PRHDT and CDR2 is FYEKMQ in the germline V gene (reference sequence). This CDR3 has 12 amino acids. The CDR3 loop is CASSSANTEAFF. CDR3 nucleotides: TGTGCCAGCAGCTCCGCGAACACTGAAGCTTTCTTT.

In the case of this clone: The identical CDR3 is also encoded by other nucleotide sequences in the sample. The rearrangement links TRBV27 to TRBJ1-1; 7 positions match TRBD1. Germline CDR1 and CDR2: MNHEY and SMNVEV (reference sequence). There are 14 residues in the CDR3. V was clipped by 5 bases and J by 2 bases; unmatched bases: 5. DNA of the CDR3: TGTGCCAGCAGTCTAAGACAGGGCAACACTGAAGCTTTCTTT. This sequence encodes CASSLRQGNTEAFF.

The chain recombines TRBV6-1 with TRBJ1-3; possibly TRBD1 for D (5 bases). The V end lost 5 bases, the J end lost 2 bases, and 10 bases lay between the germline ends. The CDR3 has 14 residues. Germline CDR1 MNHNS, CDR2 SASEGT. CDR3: CASSLLGAGNTIYF. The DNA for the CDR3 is TGTGCCAGCAGTTTACTAGGGGCTGGAAACACCATATATTTT.

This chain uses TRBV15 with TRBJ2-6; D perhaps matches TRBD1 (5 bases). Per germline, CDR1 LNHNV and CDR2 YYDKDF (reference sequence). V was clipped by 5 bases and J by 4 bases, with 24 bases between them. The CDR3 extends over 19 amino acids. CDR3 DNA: TGTGCCACCAGCTCCCCGATGAGGACATCCCTGATAGGGGCCAACGTCCTGACTTTC. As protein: CATSSPMRTSLIGANVLTF.

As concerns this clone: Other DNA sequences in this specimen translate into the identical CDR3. The CDR3 region is CASRVGYEQYF. CDR3 nucleotide sequence: TGTGCCAGCAGGGTGGGGTACGAGCAGTACTTC. The rearrangement uses TRBV27 and TRBJ2-7; D not certain. The V and J ends lost 6 bases and 4 bases respectively, with 7 bases between them. CDR1 is MNHEY and CDR2 is SMNVEV in the germline V gene (reference sequence). This CDR3 spans 11 amino acids.

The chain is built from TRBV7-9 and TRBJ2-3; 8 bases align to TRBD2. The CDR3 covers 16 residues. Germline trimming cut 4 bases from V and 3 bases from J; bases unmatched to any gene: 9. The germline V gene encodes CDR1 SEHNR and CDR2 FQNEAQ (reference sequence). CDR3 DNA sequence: TGTGCCAGCAGCTCCCTGAGAGCGGGAGAAACAGATACGCAGTATTTT. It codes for CASSSLRAGETDTQYF. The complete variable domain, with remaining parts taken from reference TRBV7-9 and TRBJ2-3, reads DTGVSQNPRHKITKRGQNVTFRCDPISEHNRLYWYRQTLGQGPEFLTYFQNEAQLEKSRLLSDRFSAERPKGSFSTLEIQRTEQGDSAMYLCASSSLRAGETDTQYFGPGTRLTVL.

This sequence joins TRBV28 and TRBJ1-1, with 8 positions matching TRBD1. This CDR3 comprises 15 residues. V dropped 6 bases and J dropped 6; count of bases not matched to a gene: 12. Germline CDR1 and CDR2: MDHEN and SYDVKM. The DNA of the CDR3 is TGTGCCAGCAGACTGACAGGGGCAGGTCTTGCTGAAGCTTTCTTT. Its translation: CASRLTGAGLAEAFF. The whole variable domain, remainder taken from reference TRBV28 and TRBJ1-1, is DVKVTQSSRYLVKRTGEKVFLECVQDMDHENMFWYRQDPGLGLRLIYFSYDVKMKEKGDIPEGYSVSREKKERFSLILESASTNQTSMYLCASRLTGAGLAEAFFGQGTRLTVV.

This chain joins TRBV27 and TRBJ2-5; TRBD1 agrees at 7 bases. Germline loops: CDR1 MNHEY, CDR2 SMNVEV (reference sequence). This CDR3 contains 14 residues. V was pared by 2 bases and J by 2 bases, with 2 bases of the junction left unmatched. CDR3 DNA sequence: TGTGCCAGCAGTTTAGAGGGACAGCAAGAGACCCAGTACTTC. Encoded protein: CASSLEGQQETQYF.

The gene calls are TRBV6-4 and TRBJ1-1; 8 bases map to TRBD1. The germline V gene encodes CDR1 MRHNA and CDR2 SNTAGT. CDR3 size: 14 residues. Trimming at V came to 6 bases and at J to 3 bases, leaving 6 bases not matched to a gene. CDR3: CASSPTGADTEAFF. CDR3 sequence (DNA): TGTGCCAGCAGCCCGACAGGGGCGGACACTGAAGCTTTCTTT.

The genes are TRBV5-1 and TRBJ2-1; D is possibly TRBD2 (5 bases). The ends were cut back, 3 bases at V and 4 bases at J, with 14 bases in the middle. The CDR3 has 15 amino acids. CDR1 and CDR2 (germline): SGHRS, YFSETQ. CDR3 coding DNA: TGCGCCAGCAGCTCGGCACTAGTCGGGTACAATGAGCAGTTCTTC. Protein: CASSSALVGYNEQFF. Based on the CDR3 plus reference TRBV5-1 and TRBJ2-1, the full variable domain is KAGVTQTPRYLIKTRGQQVTLSCSPISGHRSVSWYQQTPGQGLQFLFEYFSETQRNKGNFPGRFSGRQFSNSRSEMNVSTLELGDSALYLCASSSALVGYNEQFFGPGTRLTVL.

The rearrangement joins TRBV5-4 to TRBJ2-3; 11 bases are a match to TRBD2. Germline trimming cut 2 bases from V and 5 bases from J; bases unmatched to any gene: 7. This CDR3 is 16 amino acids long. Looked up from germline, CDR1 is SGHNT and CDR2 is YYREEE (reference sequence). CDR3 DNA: TGTGCCAGCAGCTTAGCGCCGGGACTAGCGGTAGATACGCAGTATTTT. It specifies CASSLAPGLAVDTQYF.

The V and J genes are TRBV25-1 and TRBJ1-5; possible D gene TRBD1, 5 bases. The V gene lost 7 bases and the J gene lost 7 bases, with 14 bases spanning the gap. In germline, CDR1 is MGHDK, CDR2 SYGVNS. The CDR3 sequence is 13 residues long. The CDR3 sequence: CASKGDGIQPQHF. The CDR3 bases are TGTGCCAGCAAAGGGGATGGAATCCAGCCCCAGCATTTT.

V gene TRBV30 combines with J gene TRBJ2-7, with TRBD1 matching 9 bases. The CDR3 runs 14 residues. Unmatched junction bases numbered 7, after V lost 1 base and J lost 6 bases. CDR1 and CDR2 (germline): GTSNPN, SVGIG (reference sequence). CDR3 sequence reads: CAWSEGDRVLEQYF. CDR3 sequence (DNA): TGTGCCTGGAGTGAGGGGGACAGGGTCCTCGAGCAGTACTTC.

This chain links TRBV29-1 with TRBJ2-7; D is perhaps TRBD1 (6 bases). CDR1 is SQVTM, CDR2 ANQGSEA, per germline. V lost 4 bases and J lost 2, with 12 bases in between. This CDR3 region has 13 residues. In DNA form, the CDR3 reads TGCAGCGTTGGTACAGGGTCCCCCTACGAGCAGTACTTC. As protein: CSVGTGSPYEQYF.

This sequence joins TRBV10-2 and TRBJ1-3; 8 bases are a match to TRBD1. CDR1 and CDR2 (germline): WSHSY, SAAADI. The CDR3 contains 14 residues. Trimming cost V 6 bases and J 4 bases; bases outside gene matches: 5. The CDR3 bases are TGCGCCAGCAGAGAGGACAGGGCGGGAAACACCATATATTTT. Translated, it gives CASREDRAGNTIYF.

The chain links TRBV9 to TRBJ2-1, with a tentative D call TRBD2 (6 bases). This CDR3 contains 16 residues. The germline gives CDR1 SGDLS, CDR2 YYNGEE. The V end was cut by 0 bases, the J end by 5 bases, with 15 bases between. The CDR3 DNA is TGTGCCAGCAGCGTAGGGGGGGACTTCTCACACAATGAGCAGTTCTTC. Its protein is CASSVGGDFSHNEQFF.

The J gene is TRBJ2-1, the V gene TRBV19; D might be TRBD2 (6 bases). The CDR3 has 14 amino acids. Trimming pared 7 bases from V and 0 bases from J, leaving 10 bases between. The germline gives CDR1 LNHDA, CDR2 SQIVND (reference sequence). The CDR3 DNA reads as TGTGCCAGTACGGGGGAGAGCTCCTACAATGAGCAGTTCTTC. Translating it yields CASTGESSYNEQFF.

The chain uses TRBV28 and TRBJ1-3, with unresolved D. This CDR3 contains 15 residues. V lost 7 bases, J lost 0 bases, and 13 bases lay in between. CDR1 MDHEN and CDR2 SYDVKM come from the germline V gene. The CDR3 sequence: CASTWAPNSGNTIYF. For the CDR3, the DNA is TGTGCCAGCACCTGGGCTCCGAACTCTGGAAACACCATATATTTT.

The CDR3 protein is CASSPRPGGLNTEAFF. The CDR3 DNA reads as TGTGCCAGCAGCCCTCGACCTGGGGGGCTGAACACTGAAGCTTTCTTT. The chain employs TRBV11-2 and TRBJ1-1, with a weak D call TRBD1 (6 bases). This CDR3 is built from 16 residues. V was shortened by 5 bases and J by 0 bases, with 16 bases between the two germline ends. The V gene's germline CDR1 is SGHAT and CDR2 FQNNGV.

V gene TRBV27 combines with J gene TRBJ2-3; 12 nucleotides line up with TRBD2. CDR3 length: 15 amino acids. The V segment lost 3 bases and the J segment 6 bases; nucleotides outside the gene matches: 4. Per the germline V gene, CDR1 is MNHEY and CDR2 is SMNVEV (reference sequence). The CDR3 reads CASSFTSGRWDTQYF. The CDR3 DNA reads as TGTGCCAGCAGTTTTACTAGCGGGAGGTGGGATACGCAGTATTTT.

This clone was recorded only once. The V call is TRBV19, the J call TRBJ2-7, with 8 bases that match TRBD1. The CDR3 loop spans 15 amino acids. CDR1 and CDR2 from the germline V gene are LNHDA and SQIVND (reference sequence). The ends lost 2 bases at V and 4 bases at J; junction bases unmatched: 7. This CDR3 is CASSISGQALYEQYF. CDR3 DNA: TGTGCCAGTAGTATATCGGGACAGGCCTTATACGAGCAGTACTTC. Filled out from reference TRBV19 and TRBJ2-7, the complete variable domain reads DGGITQSPKYLFRKEGQNVTLSCEQNLNHDAMYWYRQDPGQGLRLIYYSQIVNDFQKGDIAEGYSVSREKKESFPLTVTSAQKNPTAFYLCASSISGQALYEQYFGPGTRLTVT.

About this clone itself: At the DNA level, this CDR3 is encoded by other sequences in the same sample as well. The CDR3 protein is CASSPGSNQPQHF. The CDR3 bases are TGTGCCAGTAGTCCGGGGAGCAATCAGCCCCAGCATTTT. This sequence joins TRBV19 and TRBJ1-5; D not certain. In germline, CDR1 is LNHDA, CDR2 SQIVND (reference sequence). With 5 bases removed from V and 1 base from J, the gap between germline ends came to 6 bases. The CDR3 runs 13 residues.

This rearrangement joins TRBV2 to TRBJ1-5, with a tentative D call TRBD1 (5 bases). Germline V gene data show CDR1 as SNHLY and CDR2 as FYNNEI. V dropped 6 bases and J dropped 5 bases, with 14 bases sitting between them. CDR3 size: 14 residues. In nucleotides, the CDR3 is TGTGCCAGCAGCAACCTGGGACCCTATCAGCCCCAGCATTTT. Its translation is CASSNLGPYQPQHF.

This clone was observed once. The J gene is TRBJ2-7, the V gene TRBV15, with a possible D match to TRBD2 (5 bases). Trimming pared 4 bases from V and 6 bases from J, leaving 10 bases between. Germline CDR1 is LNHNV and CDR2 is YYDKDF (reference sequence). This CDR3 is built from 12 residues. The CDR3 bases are TGTGCCACCAGCATTCGGGGATTCGAGCAGTACTTC. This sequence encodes CATSIRGFEQYF.

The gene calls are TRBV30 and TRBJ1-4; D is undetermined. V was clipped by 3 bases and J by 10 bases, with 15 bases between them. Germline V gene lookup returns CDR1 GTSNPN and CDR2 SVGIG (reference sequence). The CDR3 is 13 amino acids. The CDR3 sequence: CAWRARTSGKLFF. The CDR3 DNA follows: TGTGCCTGGAGGGCCCGGACGTCCGGAAAACTGTTTTTT.